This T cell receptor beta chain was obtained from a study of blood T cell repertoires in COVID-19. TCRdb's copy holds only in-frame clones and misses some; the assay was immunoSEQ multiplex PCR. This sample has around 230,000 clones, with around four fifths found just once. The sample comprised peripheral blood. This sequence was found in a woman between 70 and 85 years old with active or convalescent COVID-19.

DNA for the CDR3: TGCGCCAGCAGCTGGGGACAGGGGGAGACCCAGTACTTC. Residues: CASSWGQGETQYF. V is TRBV5-1 and J is TRBJ2-5, with 10 bases aligning to TRBD1. J gave up 5 bases and V 3 bases, and 1 base lay outside the gene matches. CDR3 length: 13 residues. The V gene's germline CDR1 is SGHRS and CDR2 YFSETQ.